The rows below give T cell receptor beta chains drawn from one sample of a study of vaccination and CD4 T cells after COVID-19. TCRdb passed the PCR reads through MiXCR, listing each CDR3 protein once. The profile shows about 15,000 distinct CDR3 sequences, 40% to 65% of them singletons. These receptors lack a known antigen. The starting material was CD4+ T cells from blood, cultured in vitro, obtained before SARS-CoV-2 vaccination. The receptors originated from a human donor who had recovered from COVID-19. Each CDR3 is given with its conserved first and last residue. A D gene is named only where the DNA matches it firmly. Clone size is not always given. Where it is, it says once, few, many or a class for expanded clones.

size	V	D	J	DNA	CDR3
-	TRBV20-1	-	TRBJ2-5	TGCAGTGCTAGGACCCAGCGGGAGACCCAGTACTTC	CSARTQRETQYF
-	TRBV14	TRBD1	TRBJ1-2	TGTGCCAGCAGCCAACTTACAGGGGTTGGCGGCTACACCTTC	CASSQLTGVGGYTF
few	TRBV20-1	TRBD1	TRBJ2-5	TGCAGTGCTTTCCGGGACAGTCAGGAGACCCAGTACTTC	CSAFRDSQETQYF
-	TRBV7-2	-	TRBJ2-5	TGTGCCAGCAGCATTAGCTCTACTAGCAGGGAGACCCAGTACTTC	CASSISSTSRETQYF
few	TRBV6-1	TRBD1	TRBJ1-5	TGTGCCAGCACCACAGGGGTTCTTAGCAATCAGCCCCAGCATTTT	CASTTGVLSNQPQHF
-	TRBV24-1	-	TRBJ2-7	TGTGCCACCAGCCGAGGACGGAGCTCCTACGAGCAGTACTTC	CATSRGRSSYEQYF
-	TRBV19	TRBD1	TRBJ2-7	TGTGCCAGTAGTACGGGACAGGGCCCTTACGAGCAGTACTTC	CASSTGQGPYEQYF
-	TRBV29-1	-	TRBJ1-3	TGCAGCCACGAAAGGCTGGAAAACACCATATATTTT	CSHERLENTIYF
-	TRBV30	-	TRBJ1-2	TGTGCCTGGAGTGTAGCGGGGGTGAGCTATGGCTACACCTTC	CAWSVAGVSYGYTF
large	TRBV23-1	-	TRBJ2-3	TGCGCCAGCAGTCATGGACGTTACACAGATACGCAGTATTTT	CASSHGRYTDTQYF
-	TRBV7-9	-	TRBJ1-2	TGTGCCTGCATGGGGGGGAGCGGCTACACCTTC	CACMGGSGYTF
once	TRBV6-1	-	TRBJ2-1	TGTGCCAGCAGTGAAAGGGCCGGCTATGAGCAGTTCTTC	CASSERAGYEQFF
-	TRBV6-1	TRBD1	TRBJ1-5	TGTGCCAGCAGTAGCACAGGGGCCCAGCCCCAGCATTTT	CASSSTGAQPQHF
few	TRBV7-6	-	TRBJ1-3	TGTGCCAGCAGCTTAGGCCAAGGAAACACCATATATTTT	CASSLGQGNTIYF
few	TRBV27	TRBD1	TRBJ1-2	TGTGCCAGCAGTCGATCGACAGGGGGGAGGTACAACTATGGCTACACCTTC	CASSRSTGGRYNYGYTF
-	TRBV6-5	-	TRBJ1-1	TGTGCCAGCAGTTACTCGAGAGGTCAGACCGATGAAGCTTTCTTT	CASSYSRGQTDEAFF
-	TRBV12-3/TRBV12-4	-	TRBJ2-7	TGTGCCAGCAGCTGGTCTGGGTACGAGCAGTACTTC	CASSWSGYEQYF
-	TRBV10-3	TRBD1	TRBJ2-1	TGTGCCATCAGTGAATCCGGACAGGGGGCGGTCAATGAGCAGTTCTTC	CAISESGQGAVNEQFF
-	TRBV7-6	-	TRBJ2-1	TGTGCCAGCAGCTTAGGACCAAGCAATGAGCAGTTCTTC	CASSLGPSNEQFF
few	TRBV6-2/TRBV6-3	-	TRBJ1-6	TGTGCCAGCAGTTACCGGCTCAGGGATAATTCACCCCTCCACTTT	CASSYRLRDNSPLHF
few	TRBV28	-	TRBJ1-5	TGTGCCAGCAGTCACTCAGACAGGCTAAATCAGCCCCAGCATTTT	CASSHSDRLNQPQHF
-	TRBV7-2	-	TRBJ2-2	TGTGCCAGCAGCTCCAAGCAGGGGGGCACCGGGGAGCTGTTTTTT	CASSSKQGGTGELFF
-	TRBV7-2	-	TRBJ2-5	TGTGCCAGCAGCTTCCAGGTGGGGGAATCGGAGACCCAGTACTTC	CASSFQVGESETQYF
few	TRBV7-2	TRBD1	TRBJ1-2	TGTGCCAGCAGCTTAACGCGACAGGGACACTATGGCTACACCTTC	CASSLTRQGHYGYTF
-	TRBV7-3	-	TRBJ2-2	TGTGCCAGCAGCTTAAGGGGTCCCGGGGAGCTGTCTTTT	CASSLRGPGELSF
-	TRBV11-2	-	TRBJ2-1	TGTGCCAGCAGCTTAGTGGGGGGCAGAATTGAGCAGTTCTTC	CASSLVGGRIEQFF
few	TRBV7-2	TRBD1	TRBJ2-6	TGTGCCAGCAGCCTACGACAGGGGGCACCTGGGGCCAACGTCCTGACTTTC	CASSLRQGAPGANVLTF
-	TRBV7-9	-	TRBJ2-3	TGTGCCAGCAGCCCTGGCGAATCCAGCACAGATACGCAGTATTTT	CASSPGESSTDTQYF
few	TRBV7-9	-	TRBJ1-2	TGTGCCAGCAGCTTCACCCTAGGGGTTTATGGCTACACCTTC	CASSFTLGVYGYTF
-	TRBV11-3	-	TRBJ2-7	TGTGCCAGCAGCCCAACGGCGGAGCGGCAGTACTTC	CASSPTAERQYF
few	TRBV6-1	-	TRBJ2-1	TGTGCCAGCAGGAGAGCCAACAGGGATAGCTTCTTC	CASRRANRDSFF
-	TRBV6-5	-	TRBJ1-1	TGTGCCAGCAGTTATAGGGGCATCGGAGCTTTCTTT	CASSYRGIGAFF
once	TRBV12-3/TRBV12-4	TRBD1	TRBJ2-7	TGTGCCAGCACCTCAGGGGGGGGACAGGGGTATCGGGAGCAGTACTTC	CASTSGGGQGYREQYF
-	TRBV6-5	TRBD1	TRBJ2-3	TGTGCCAGCAGTTGGACCGGGACAGGGGTCGAAGATACGCAGTATTTT	CASSWTGTGVEDTQYF
-	TRBV5-6	-	TRBJ1-1	TGTGCCAGCAGCAAAAGCAGGGCGGTGGTTGTTGAAGCTTTCTTT	CASSKSRAVVVEAFF
-	TRBV20-1	-	TRBJ2-7	TGCAGTGCTGGCCGGGACACCTACGAGCAGTACTTC	CSAGRDTYEQYF
few	TRBV15	-	TRBJ2-7	TGTGCCACCAGCGCCGCCGATCAGGCGAAGCAGTACTTC	CATSAADQAKQYF
-	TRBV24-1	-	TRBJ1-1	TGTGCCACCCCATCCCACAGACCAGCAAACCAAACATGTGTAGAAACCATGAACACTGAAGCTTTCTTT	CATPSHRPANQTCVETMNTEAFF
once	TRBV29-1	TRBD1	TRBJ2-7	TGCAGCGTACGGACAGGGGGCTTCCACGAGCAGTACTTC	CSVRTGGFHEQYF
-	TRBV7-8	TRBD1	TRBJ2-7	TGTGCCAGCAGTCGACAGGGAATCTACGAGCAGTACTTC	CASSRQGIYEQYF
once	TRBV6-1	-	TRBJ1-5	TGTGCCAGCAGTGATCGGGACACCCCATGGTCGGTCCAGCCCCAGCATTTT	CASSDRDTPWSVQPQHF
once	TRBV7-9	-	TRBJ2-1	TGTGCCAGCAGCCTCGAGTTCGCTAAGCAGTTCTTC	CASSLEFAKQFF
-	TRBV5-1	-	TRBJ1-1	TGCGCCAGCAGCTCCTTGGGGGGGGACACTGAAGCTTTCTTT	CASSSLGGDTEAFF
once	TRBV23-1	-	TRBJ1-5	TGCGCCAGCAGTCAACCCACACACCTAGGAAGGGGTGGGTTGAGCAATCAGCCCCAGCATTTT	CASSQPTHLGRGGLSNQPQHF
-	TRBV19	-	TRBJ2-6	TGTGCCAGTAGGGGGGCAGTTCAAGCCAACGTCCTGACTTTC	CASRGAVQANVLTF
-	TRBV6-1	TRBD2	TRBJ2-7	TGTGCCAGCAGTCGACTAGCGGGGGGCATACTCTACGAGCAGTACTTC	CASSRLAGGILYEQYF
-	TRBV27	-	TRBJ1-2	TGTGCCAGCAGTATCAGGCTTAACTATGGCTACACCTTC	CASSIRLNYGYTF
few	TRBV20-1	TRBD2	TRBJ2-1	TGCAGTGCTAGTATCCGACTAGCGTATGAGCAGTTCTTC	CSASIRLAYEQFF
-	TRBV7-6	TRBD2	TRBJ2-1	TGTGCCAGCAGCTTGGGGACTAGCGGGAGTAATGAGCAGTTCTTC	CASSLGTSGSNEQFF
-	TRBV11-3	-	TRBJ2-7	TGTGCCAGCAGCCCTAGTGCGGGCTCCGTAGGGCAGTACTTC	CASSPSAGSVGQYF
-	TRBV28	-	TRBJ1-5	TGTGCCAGCCTCACGACAGAATCCATAGGCAATCAGCCCCAGCATTTT	CASLTTESIGNQPQHF
-	TRBV12-3/TRBV12-4	-	TRBJ1-1	TGTGCCAGCAGGGGGGGAGAGACTGAAGCTTTCTTT	CASRGGETEAFF
few	TRBV20-1	-	TRBJ1-1	TGCAGTGCTAGAGCCTCCCGGGACCGTGAAGCTTTCTTT	CSARASRDREAFF
-	TRBV7-3	-	TRBJ2-2	TGTGCCAGCAGCTTAAGGCGTAGCACCGGGGAGCTGTTTTTT	CASSLRRSTGELFF
-	TRBV11-3	-	TRBJ1-1	TGTGCCAGCAGCTTAGAAGGACAGATGAACACTGAAGCTTTCTTT	CASSLEGQMNTEAFF
-	TRBV7-6	TRBD1	TRBJ1-5	TGTGCCAGCAGCTCGGACAGGGGGTTAGGTCAGCCCCAGCATTTT	CASSSDRGLGQPQHF
few	TRBV7-2	-	TRBJ1-2	TGTGCCAGCAGCCCCCGGGACTATGGCTACACCTTC	CASSPRDYGYTF
few	TRBV12-3/TRBV12-4	-	TRBJ1-5	TGTGCCAGCAGTTTTGGGAGCAATCAGCCCCAGCATTTT	CASSFGSNQPQHF